This is a list of T cell receptor beta chains from one sample in a study of beta chain features in type 1 diabetes. Profiled with immunoSEQ multiplex PCR; TCRdb holds only in-frame clones, not every one. Of 140,000 to 150,000 clones in the sample, about 44% were seen once. Material: Tregs from blood. These receptors came from a man younger than 35 in good health. Each CDR3 is given with its conserved first and last residue. Fields, in order: V gene, clone size, D gene, J gene, CDR3 protein, CDR3 DNA. The D gene is left open where the match is weak. Clone size is stated in some rows and not others, as once, few, many or a class when expanded.

>TRBV7-3|few|NA|TRBJ2-4
CASSSLNSPIQYF
TGTGCCAGCAGCTCCCTCAACTCCCCCATTCAGTACTTC
>TRBV4-3|NA|TRBD2|TRBJ2-3
CASSQDMASGGAATQYF
TGCGCCAGCAGCCAAGACATGGCTAGCGGGGGGGCCGCTACGCAGTATTTT
>TRBV29-1|NA|NA|TRBJ2-1
CSVLEGGGEQFF
TGCAGCGTACTCGAGGGGGGGGGTGAGCAGTTCTTC
>TRBV30|NA|NA|TRBJ1-6
CATGQPAGPLHF
TGTGCCACAGGACAGCCCGCCGGGCCCCTCCACTTT
>TRBV6-5|few|TRBD1|TRBJ1-2
CASSSPGQGYGYTF
TGTGCCAGCAGCTCACCGGGACAGGGGTATGGCTACACCTTC
>TRBV27|NA|TRBD1|TRBJ1-2
CASSKGTGDGGGYTF
TGTGCCAGCAGTAAAGGGACAGGGGATGGAGGCGGCTACACCTTC
>TRBV6-5|few|NA|TRBJ2-7
CASSYSRDSPYEQYF
TGTGCCAGCAGTTACTCGCGGGACAGCCCCTACGAGCAGTACTTC
>TRBV11-1|few|NA|TRBJ1-2
CASSSKYGGRLVYTF
TGTGCCAGCAGCTCCAAATACGGAGGACGGCTAGTCTACACCTTC
>TRBV5-1|NA|NA|TRBJ2-1
CASGDLHNEQFF
TGCGCCAGCGGGGACTTACACAATGAGCAGTTCTTC
>TRBV19|few|NA|TRBJ1-5
CASRGQLNQPQHF
TGTGCCAGTAGAGGACAGCTCAATCAGCCCCAGCATTTT
>TRBV30|NA|NA|TRBJ1-4
CAWSAGWEKLFF
TGTGCCTGGAGTGCCGGGTGGGAAAAACTGTTTTTT
>TRBV18|NA|TRBD2|TRBJ2-3
CASSRGLGPDTQYF
TGTGCCAGCTCGCGAGGACTAGGACCAGATACGCAGTATTTT
>TRBV18|NA|TRBD1|TRBJ1-2
CASSPVHGRDRGPGYTF
TGTGCCAGCTCACCGGTGCACGGGCGAGACAGGGGGCCTGGCTACACCTTC
>TRBV28|NA|NA|TRBJ2-2
CASNKLTENTGELFF
TGTGCCAGCAACAAGCTGACAGAGAACACCGGGGAGCTGTTTTTT
>TRBV19|few|TRBD2|TRBJ2-4
CASSPMGLAELAKNIQYF
TGTGCCAGTAGTCCGATGGGACTAGCGGAGCTAGCCAAAAACATTCAGTACTTC
>TRBV6-5|few|NA|TRBJ2-7
CASSRDNSYEQYF
TGTGCCAGCAGCAGGGACAACTCCTACGAGCAGTACTTC
>TRBV27|few|TRBD1|TRBJ2-1
CASSFNRDRAHEQFF
TGTGCCAGCAGTTTTAATCGGGACAGGGCCCATGAGCAGTTCTTC
>TRBV7-2|NA|NA|TRBJ1-3
CASSFRQISGNTIYF
TGTGCCAGCAGCTTCCGACAGATCTCTGGAAACACCATATATTTT
>TRBV28|NA|TRBD1|TRBJ2-5
CASSPDRGSGQETQYF
TGTGCCAGCAGTCCAGACAGGGGATCAGGGCAAGAGACCCAGTACTTC
>TRBV7-9|NA|NA|TRBJ2-2
CASSLRRKGTNTGELFF
TGTGCCAGCAGCCTCAGGCGGAAAGGGACAAACACCGGGGAGCTGTTTTTT
>TRBV4-2|NA|TRBD2|TRBJ2-5
CASSQASGGGQETQYF
TGTGCCAGCAGCCAAGCTAGCGGGGGAGGCCAAGAGACCCAGTACTTC
>TRBV19|once|NA|TRBJ1-1
CASSQGNTEAFF
TGTGCCAGTAGTCAGGGGAACACTGAAGCTTTCTTT
>TRBV29-1|few|TRBD2|TRBJ2-1
CSVDGGRAYNEQFF
TGCAGCGTTGATGGCGGGAGGGCCTACAATGAGCAGTTCTTC
>TRBV7-9|few|NA|TRBJ1-2
CASSLAVRGFGGYTF
TGTGCCAGCAGCTTAGCGGTTAGAGGGTTCGGCGGCTACACCTTC
>TRBV11-2|NA|TRBD1|TRBJ1-1
CASSEVGDRGNTEAFF
TGTGCCAGCAGCGAAGTAGGGGACAGGGGGAACACTGAAGCTTTCTTT
>TRBV7-2|NA|TRBD2|TRBJ2-1
CASSLVAGLGNEQFF
TGTGCCAGCAGCTTGGTAGCGGGATTAGGTAATGAGCAGTTCTTC
>TRBV7-2|NA|NA|TRBJ1-2
CASSSSGASEGYTF
TGTGCCAGCAGCTCCAGCGGGGCTTCAGAGGGCTACACCTTC
>TRBV27|NA|NA|TRBJ2-1
CATWRLGSSYNEQFF
TGTGCCACCTGGCGTTTGGGGAGTTCCTACAATGAGCAGTTCTTC
>TRBV19|NA|NA|TRBJ1-3
CATRPLSGNTIYF
TGTGCCACCCGTCCCCTCTCTGGAAACACCATATATTTT
>TRBV9|few|NA|TRBJ2-1
CASSEISGEEEQFF
TGTGCCAGCAGCGAAATATCCGGGGAGGAAGAGCAGTTCTTC